One sample yielded the 20 T cell receptor beta chains listed below, sequenced in a study of cytomegalovirus exposure and HLA in healthy donors. The study ran its PCR with 60 Vbeta and 13 Jbeta primers. TCRdb keeps only in-frame clones here, not all; method: immunoSEQ multiplex PCR. The sample includes about 200,000 clones, more than 75% of them seen just once. What was sequenced was PBMCs. These receptors originate from a male donor in good health and CMV-seropositive.

In regard to this clone: Other nucleotide sequences from this sample produce the same CDR3. The chain carries TRBV5-4 and TRBJ1-6, with a tentative D call TRBD1 (5 bases). Germline CDR1 is SGHNT and CDR2 is YYREEE (reference sequence). V was pared by 5 bases and J by 4 bases, with 10 bases between. The CDR3 covers 14 residues. In nucleotides, the CDR3 is TGTGCCAGCAGGGAGGGGCGGTATAATTCACCCCTCCACTTT. This codes for CASREGRYNSPLHF.

This clone was found a few times. V usage is TRBV7-9 and J usage is TRBJ1-2; 7 nucleotides match TRBD1. This CDR3 comprises 16 residues. J lost 4 bases, V lost 5 bases, and 13 bases had no gene match. From germline, CDR1 is SEHNR and CDR2 FQNEAQ (reference sequence). Here the CDR3 DNA reads TGTGCCAGCAGCAACCCGACAGGGACCCCTGGCTATGGCTACACCTTC. Amino acids: CASSNPTGTPGYGYTF.

V is TRBV6-5 and J is TRBJ2-7; possible D gene TRBD1, 7 bases. Germline V gene data show CDR1 as MNHEY and CDR2 as SVGAGI. The CDR3 sequence is 15 residues long. V was pared by 2 bases and J by 2 bases, with 13 bases between. In DNA form, the CDR3 reads TGTGCCAGCAGTTACGAGGCAGGGGGGACCTACGAGCAGTACTTC. This codes for CASSYEAGGTYEQYF.

The chain employs TRBV4-1 and TRBJ1-1; D is uncertain. This CDR3 is 12 amino acids long. Germline CDR1 is MGHRA and CDR2 is YSYEKL. The V and J ends lost 2 bases and 5 bases respectively, with 6 bases between them. The CDR3 nucleotides are TGCGCCAGCAGCCAATCAGAAACTGAAGCTTTCTTT. It specifies CASSQSETEAFF.

The rearrangement links TRBV27 to TRBJ1-4; D is unclear. The CDR3 extends over 18 amino acids. CDR1 is MNHEY, CDR2 SMNVEV, per germline (reference sequence). The ends were cut back, 1 base at V and 0 bases at J, with 15 bases in the middle. The CDR3 loop reads CASSLYFPGSSTNEKLFF. As DNA, the CDR3 is TGTGCCAGCAGTTTATACTTTCCGGGGAGTTCAACTAATGAAAAACTGTTTTTT.

V and J are TRBV7-2 and TRBJ1-5, with 7 bases matching TRBD1. CDR3 length: 15 residues. CDR1 SGHTA and CDR2 FQGNSA come from the germline V gene. Trimming cost V 1 base and J 9 bases; bases outside gene matches: 9. CDR3 protein: CASSLGGTAGLPQHF. The CDR3 DNA sequence: TGTGCCAGCAGCTTAGGCGGGACAGCGGGTCTGCCCCAGCATTTT.

The gene calls are TRBV30 and TRBJ1-1; 7 positions agree with TRBD1. V lost 3 bases to trimming and J lost 1 base; unmatched junction nucleotides: 5. CDR1 GTSNPN and CDR2 SVGIG come from the germline V gene (reference sequence). The CDR3 extends over 14 amino acids. This CDR3 reads CAWRTTGKNTEAFF. The CDR3 bases are TGTGCCTGGAGAACGACAGGGAAGAACACTGAAGCTTTCTTT.

The genes are TRBV6-5 and TRBJ2-5, with D possibly TRBD2 on 6 matching bases. The CDR3 spans 15 residues. Trimming removed 7 bases at V and 1 base at J, with 16 bases between. Germline lookup yields CDR1 MNHEY and CDR2 SVGAGI. The CDR3 coding sequence is TGTGCCAGCACCCCCCGCGGAGGGATCCAAGAGACCCAGTACTTC. Translation: CASTPRGGIQETQYF.

The sample holds one count of this clone. The rearrangement links TRBV12-5 to TRBJ2-1; a weak D match, TRBD2 (5 bases). Trimming removed 7 bases from V and 8 bases from J, with 15 bases in between. Germline V CDR1 and CDR2: LGHNT, FRNRAP. The CDR3 loop spans 13 amino acids. In nucleotides, the CDR3 is TGTGCTAGTGCCCCTTTAGCGACCCATGAGCAGTTCTTC. Translating gives CASAPLATHEQFF.

The chain couples TRBV4-2 to TRBJ1-5, with D perhaps TRBD1 (5 bases). V dropped 1 base and J dropped 5 bases, with 18 bases sitting between them. CDR1 and CDR2 (germline): LGHNA, YNFKEQ. The CDR3 has 17 amino acids. The DNA for the CDR3 is TGTGCCAGCAGCCAAGTTCAAGGACGGTGGGGGGATCAGCCCCAGCATTTT. This sequence encodes CASSQVQGRWGDQPQHF.

The chain carries TRBV30 and TRBJ2-1, with unresolved D. V gave up 1 base and J gave up 2 bases, with 6 bases separating them. The CDR3 has 13 residues. Germline assignment: CDR1 GTSNPN and CDR2 SVGIG (reference sequence). This CDR3 is CAWSGGAYNEQFF. For the CDR3, the DNA is TGTGCCTGGAGTGGAGGAGCCTACAATGAGCAGTTCTTC.

With regard to this clone: Its ends do not fully match the called genes, so a read error is possible. The chain recombines TRBV11-2 with TRBJ1-6; 10 positions match TRBD1. Germline-derived CDR1 and CDR2 are SGHAT and FQNNGV. The CDR3 runs 15 residues. The CDR3 loop is CASRLETGGNSPLHF. CDR3 DNA sequence: TGTGCCAGCAGGTTAGAGACAGGGGGCAATTCACCCCTCCACTTT. Using reference TRBV11-2 and TRBJ1-6 for the parts outside the CDR3, the full variable domain is EAGVAQSPRYKIIEKRQSVAFWCNPISGHATLYWYQQILGQGPKLLIQFQNNGVVDDSQLPKDRFSAERLKGVDSTLKIQPAKLEDSAVYLCASRLETGGNSPLHFGNGTRLTVT.

Written as DNA, the CDR3 is TGTGCCAGCAGTGAGGAGGGACAGGGCACTGAAGCTTTCTTT. This gives the protein CASSEEGQGTEAFF. This rearrangement joins TRBV6-1 to TRBJ1-1, with 9 bases fitting TRBD1. The CDR3 contains 14 residues. Per germline, CDR1 MNHNS and CDR2 SASEGT. Trimming took 3 bases from V and 4 from J; bases not matched to a gene: 3.

The V and J genes are TRBV18 and TRBJ2-7, with D possibly being TRBD2 (5 bases). The V and J ends lost 0 bases and 7 bases respectively, with 10 bases between them. Germline V gene data show CDR1 as KGHSH and CDR2 as LQKENI. The CDR3 consists of 13 residues. In nucleotides, the CDR3 is TGTGCCAGCTCACCACCGGACTTTGGGGAGCAGTACTTC. This codes for CASSPPDFGEQYF.

The genes are TRBV4-1 and TRBJ2-7, with TRBD2 matching over 10 bases. The CDR3 consists of 14 residues. V was clipped by 1 base and J by 6 bases; unmatched bases: 3. The V gene's germline CDR1 is MGHRA and CDR2 YSYEKL. CDR3 DNA sequence: TGCGCCAGCAGCCAAGTAGCTAGCGGGGGCGAGCAGTACTTC. Translating it yields CASSQVASGGEQYF.

The chain recombines TRBV6-1 with TRBJ1-2; 7 bases fit TRBD1. The CDR3 extends over 13 amino acids. With V trimmed by 6 bases and J by 4 bases, 5 bases remained unmatched. Germline V gives CDR1 MNHNS, CDR2 SASEGT. This chain's CDR3 is CASRRQGGYGYTF. CDR3 nucleotides: TGTGCCAGCAGAAGACAGGGTGGCTATGGCTACACCTTC.

The chain uses TRBV13 and TRBJ2-7; no definite D call. Germline CDR1 reads PRHDT; CDR2 reads FYEKMQ (reference sequence). CDR3 size: 14 residues. V lost 3 bases to trimming and J lost 4 bases, with 13 bases between them. This CDR3 is CASSLGRQIYEQYF. CDR3 nucleotide sequence: TGTGCCAGCAGCTTGGGCAGGCAGATTTACGAGCAGTACTTC.

The chain links TRBV6-5 to TRBJ1-2; 8 positions agree with TRBD1. From germline, CDR1 is MNHEY and CDR2 SVGAGI. V shed 7 bases and J 6 bases; nucleotides not matched to a gene: 10. The CDR3 extends over 14 amino acids. CDR3 region: CASNAIRTGHGYTF. The CDR3 DNA follows: TGTGCCAGCAACGCGATTAGGACAGGGCATGGCTACACCTTC.

The chain joins TRBV15 to TRBJ2-5; D is perhaps TRBD2 (6 bases). Trimming pared 0 bases from V and 2 bases from J, leaving 13 bases between. The V gene's germline CDR1 is LNHNV and CDR2 YYDKDF (reference sequence). The CDR3 is made up of 16 amino acids. The CDR3 is CATSRDVKRVQETQYF. CDR3 sequence (DNA): TGTGCCACCAGCAGAGATGTGAAGCGGGTTCAAGAGACCCAGTACTTC.

This clone was detected a few times. For the CDR3, the DNA is TGCGCCAGCAGCCTTCACCTAGCGGGGGGTTACAATGAGCAGTTCTTC. Encoded protein: CASSLHLAGGYNEQFF. The chain couples TRBV4-3 to TRBJ2-1; 11 bases align to TRBD2. J lost 4 bases, V lost 4 bases, and 6 bases had no gene match. The CDR3 extends over 16 amino acids. Germline V gene sequence: CDR1 LGHNA, CDR2 YSLEER.